The clone carrying this T cell receptor beta chain showed up many times. What it binds is unknown. This specimen belongs to a study of T-cell reconstitution after alpha-beta-depleted transplantation in children. Construction of the TCRbeta library involved unique molecular identifiers. In TCRdb, the PCR reads were re-called with MiXCR into one record per CDR3 protein. The sample shows 600,000 to 700,000 distinct CDR3 sequences, about 12% of them seen only once. Findings and limits, study-wide: Elevated TCRbeta diversity at day 60 was traced, in some patients, to surviving recipient T cells and thymic progenitors.

This CDR3 is built from 14 residues. CDR1 is SGHRS, CDR2 YFSETQ, per germline. Deletions cut 4 bases from V and 3 bases from J, with 13 bases between. This sequence originates from a girl aged 2-10 years with congenital amegakaryocytic thrombocytopenia, due to receive a stem cell transplant. The rearrangement joins TRBV5-1 to TRBJ2-5; no firm D call. The sample was PBMCs, taken before TCRalphabeta/CD19-depleted stem cell transplant. CDR3 residues: CASSLTPREETQYF. CDR3 nucleotides: TGCGCCAGCAGCCTCACGCCCCGCGAAGAGACCCAGTACTTC.